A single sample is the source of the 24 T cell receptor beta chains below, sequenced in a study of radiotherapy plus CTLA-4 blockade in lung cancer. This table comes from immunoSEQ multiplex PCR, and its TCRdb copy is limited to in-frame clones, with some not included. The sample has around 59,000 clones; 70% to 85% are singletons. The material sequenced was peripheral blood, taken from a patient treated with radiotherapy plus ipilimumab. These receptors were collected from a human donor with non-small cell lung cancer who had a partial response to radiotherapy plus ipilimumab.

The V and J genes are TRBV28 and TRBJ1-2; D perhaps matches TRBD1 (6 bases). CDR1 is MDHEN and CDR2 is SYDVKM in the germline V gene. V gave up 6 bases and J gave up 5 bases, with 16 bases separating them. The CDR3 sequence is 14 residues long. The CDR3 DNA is TGTGCCAGCAGAAGGCAGGGGCCCAAGTATGGCTACACCTTC. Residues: CASRRQGPKYGYTF.

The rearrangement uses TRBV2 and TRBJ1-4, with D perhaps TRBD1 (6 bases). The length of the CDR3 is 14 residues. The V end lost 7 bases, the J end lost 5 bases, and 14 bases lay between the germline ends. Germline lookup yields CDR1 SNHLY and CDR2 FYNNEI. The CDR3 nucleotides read TGTGCCAGCATTAAGGGACAAGTAAATGAAAAACTGTTTTTT. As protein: CASIKGQVNEKLFF.

The CDR3 reads CASSPWRGSYEQYF. The CDR3 DNA sequence: TGCGCCAGCAGCCCGTGGAGGGGTTCCTACGAGCAGTACTTC. The chain combines TRBV4-3 with TRBJ2-7; tentatively, D is TRBD2 (6 bases). Trimming removed 4 bases at V and 1 base at J, with 11 bases between. The CDR3 extends over 14 amino acids. Germline V lookup: CDR1 LGHNA, CDR2 YSLEER.

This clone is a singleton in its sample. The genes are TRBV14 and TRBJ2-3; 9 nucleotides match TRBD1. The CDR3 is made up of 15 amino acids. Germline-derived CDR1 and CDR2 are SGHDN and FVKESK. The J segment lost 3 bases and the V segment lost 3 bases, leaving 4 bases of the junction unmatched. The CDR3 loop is CASSQDRGWTDTQYF. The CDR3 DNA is TGTGCCAGCAGCCAGGACAGGGGATGGACAGATACGCAGTATTTT.

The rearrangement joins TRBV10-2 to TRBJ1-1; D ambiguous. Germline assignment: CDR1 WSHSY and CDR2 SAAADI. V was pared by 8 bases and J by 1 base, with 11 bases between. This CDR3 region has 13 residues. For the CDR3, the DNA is TGCGCCAGCGCAGACGGGTGGAACACTGAAGCTTTCTTT. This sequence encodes CASADGWNTEAFF.

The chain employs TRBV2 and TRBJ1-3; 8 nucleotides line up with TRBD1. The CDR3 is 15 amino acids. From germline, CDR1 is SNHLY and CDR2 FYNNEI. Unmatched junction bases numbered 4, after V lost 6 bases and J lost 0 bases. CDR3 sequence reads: CASSEDRVSGNTIYF. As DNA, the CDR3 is TGTGCCAGCAGCGAGGACAGGGTCTCTGGAAACACCATATATTTT.

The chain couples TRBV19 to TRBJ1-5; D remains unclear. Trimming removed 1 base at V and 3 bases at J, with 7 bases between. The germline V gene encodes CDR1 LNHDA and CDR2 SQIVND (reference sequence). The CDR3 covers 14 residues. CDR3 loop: CASSIVSTNQPQHF. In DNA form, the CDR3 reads TGTGCCAGTAGTATAGTCAGTACCAATCAGCCCCAGCATTTT.

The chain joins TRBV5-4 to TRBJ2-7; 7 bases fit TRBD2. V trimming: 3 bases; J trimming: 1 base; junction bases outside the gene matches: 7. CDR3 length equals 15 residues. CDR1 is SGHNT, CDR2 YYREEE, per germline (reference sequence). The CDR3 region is CASSSRGGKSYEQYF. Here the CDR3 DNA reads TGTGCCAGCAGCTCACGGGGAGGGAAATCCTACGAGCAGTACTTC.

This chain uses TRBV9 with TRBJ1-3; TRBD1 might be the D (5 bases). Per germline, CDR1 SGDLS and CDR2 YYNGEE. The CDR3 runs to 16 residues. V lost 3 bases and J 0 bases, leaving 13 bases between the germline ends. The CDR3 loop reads CASSGSVGGSGNTIYF. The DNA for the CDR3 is TGTGCCAGCAGCGGTTCGGTGGGGGGCTCTGGAAACACCATATATTTT.

DNA of the CDR3: TGCGCCAGCAGCTTGGCGACGGGACAGGGGAACACTGAAGCTTTCTTT. Translating gives CASSLATGQGNTEAFF. The rearrangement links TRBV5-1 to TRBJ1-1, with 9 bases identical to TRBD1. Germline values: CDR1 SGHRS, CDR2 YFSETQ. The CDR3 has 16 residues. The V and J ends lost 0 bases and 1 base, in that order; junction bases with no gene match: 4.

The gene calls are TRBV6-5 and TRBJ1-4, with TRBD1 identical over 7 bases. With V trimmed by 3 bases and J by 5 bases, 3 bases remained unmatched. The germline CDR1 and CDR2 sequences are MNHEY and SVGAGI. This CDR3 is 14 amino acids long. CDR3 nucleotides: TGTGCCAGCAGTTATGCAGGGGGGAATGAAAAACTGTTTTTT. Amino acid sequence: CASSYAGGNEKLFF.

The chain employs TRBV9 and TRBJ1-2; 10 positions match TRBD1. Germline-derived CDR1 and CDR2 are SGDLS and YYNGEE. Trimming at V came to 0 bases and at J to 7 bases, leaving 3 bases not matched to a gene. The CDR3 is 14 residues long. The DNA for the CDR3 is TGTGCCAGCAGCGTAGGGGGACAGGGGATTGGCTACACCTTC. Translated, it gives CASSVGGQGIGYTF.

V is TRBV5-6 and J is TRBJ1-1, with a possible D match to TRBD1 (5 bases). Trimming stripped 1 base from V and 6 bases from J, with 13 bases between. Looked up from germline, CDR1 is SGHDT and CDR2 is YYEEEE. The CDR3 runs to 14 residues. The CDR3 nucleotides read TGTGCCAGCAGCTTGAATCGGGGGTGGGCTGAAGCTTTCTTT. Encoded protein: CASSLNRGWAEAFF.

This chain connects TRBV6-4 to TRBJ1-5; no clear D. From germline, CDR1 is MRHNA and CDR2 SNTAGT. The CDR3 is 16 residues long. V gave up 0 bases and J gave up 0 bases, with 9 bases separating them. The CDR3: CASSDSRSDSNQPQHF. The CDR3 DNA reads TGTGCCAGCAGTGACTCGAGGTCAGATAGCAATCAGCCCCAGCATTTT.

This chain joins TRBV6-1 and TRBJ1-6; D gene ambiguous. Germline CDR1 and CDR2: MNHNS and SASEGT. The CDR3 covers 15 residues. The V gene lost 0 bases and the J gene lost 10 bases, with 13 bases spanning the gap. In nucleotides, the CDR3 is TGTGCCAGCAGTGAAGCGAGAGGGTTTAACTCACCCCTCCACTTT. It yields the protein CASSEARGFNSPLHF.

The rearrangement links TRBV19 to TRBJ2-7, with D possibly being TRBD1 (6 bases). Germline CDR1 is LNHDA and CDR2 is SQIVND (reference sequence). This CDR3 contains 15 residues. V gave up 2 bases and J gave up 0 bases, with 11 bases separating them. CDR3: CASSITGSPSYEQYF. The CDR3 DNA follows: TGTGCCAGTAGTATAACAGGGTCCCCCTCCTACGAGCAGTACTTC.

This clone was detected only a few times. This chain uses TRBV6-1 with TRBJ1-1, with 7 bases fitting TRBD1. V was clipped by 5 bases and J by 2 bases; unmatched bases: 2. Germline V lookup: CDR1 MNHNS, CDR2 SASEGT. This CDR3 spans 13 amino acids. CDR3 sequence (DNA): TGTGCCAGCAGTACAGGGGATAACACTGAAGCTTTCTTT. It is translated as CASSTGDNTEAFF.

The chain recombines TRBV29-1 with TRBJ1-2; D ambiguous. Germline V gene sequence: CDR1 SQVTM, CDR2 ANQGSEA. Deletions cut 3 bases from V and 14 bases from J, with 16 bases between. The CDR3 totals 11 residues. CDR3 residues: CSVDVETKETF. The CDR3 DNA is TGCAGCGTTGACGTAGAAACGAAAGAGACCTTC.

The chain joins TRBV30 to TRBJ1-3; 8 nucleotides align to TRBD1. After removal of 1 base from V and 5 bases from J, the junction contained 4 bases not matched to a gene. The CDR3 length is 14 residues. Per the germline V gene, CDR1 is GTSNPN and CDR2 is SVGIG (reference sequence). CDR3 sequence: CAWSAGGPRNTIYF. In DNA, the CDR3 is TGTGCCTGGAGTGCAGGGGGCCCCAGAAACACCATATATTTT.

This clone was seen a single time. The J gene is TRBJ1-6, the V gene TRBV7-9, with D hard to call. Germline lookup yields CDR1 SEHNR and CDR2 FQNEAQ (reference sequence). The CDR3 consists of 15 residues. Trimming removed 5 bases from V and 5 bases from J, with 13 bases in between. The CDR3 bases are TGTGCCAGCAGCGAGTCGGGTCAAAATAATTCACCCCTCCACTTT. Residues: CASSESGQNNSPLHF. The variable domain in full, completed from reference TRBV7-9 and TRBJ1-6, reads DTGVSQNPRHKITKRGQNVTFRCDPISEHNRLYWYRQTLGQGPEFLTYFQNEAQLEKSRLLSDRFSAERPKGSFSTLEIQRTEQGDSAMYLCASSESGQNNSPLHFGNGTRLTVT.

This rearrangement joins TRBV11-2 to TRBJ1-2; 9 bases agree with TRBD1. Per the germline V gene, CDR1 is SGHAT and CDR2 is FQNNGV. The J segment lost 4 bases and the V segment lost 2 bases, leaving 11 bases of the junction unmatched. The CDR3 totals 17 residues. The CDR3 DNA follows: TGTGCCAGCAGCTTATATACTGGACAGGGGAGGATCTATGGCTACACCTTC. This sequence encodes CASSLYTGQGRIYGYTF.

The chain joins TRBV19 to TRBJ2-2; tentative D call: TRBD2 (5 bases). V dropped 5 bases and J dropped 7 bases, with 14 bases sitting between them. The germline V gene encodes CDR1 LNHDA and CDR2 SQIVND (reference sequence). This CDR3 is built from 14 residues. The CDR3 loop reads CASSETRANGELFF. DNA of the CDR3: TGTGCCAGTAGTGAGACGAGGGCAAACGGGGAGCTGTTTTTT.

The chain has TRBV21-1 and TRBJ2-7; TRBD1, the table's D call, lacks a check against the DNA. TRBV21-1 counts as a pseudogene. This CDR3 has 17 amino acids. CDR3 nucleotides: TGTGCCAGCAGTCTGGGACAGGGACAGGGGGTGGGCTACGAGCAGTACTTC. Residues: CASSLGQGQGVGYEQYF.

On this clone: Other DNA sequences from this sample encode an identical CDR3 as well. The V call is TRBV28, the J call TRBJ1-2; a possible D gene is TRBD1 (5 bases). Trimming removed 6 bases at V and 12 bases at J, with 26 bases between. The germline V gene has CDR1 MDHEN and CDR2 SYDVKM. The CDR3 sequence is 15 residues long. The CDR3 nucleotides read TGTGCCAGCAGACCTCTTGGCGGGGCCGACTTCGCTCACACCTTC. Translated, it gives CASRPLGGADFAHTF.